Each of the 23 T cell receptor beta chains below was sequenced from the same sample in a study of regulatory T cells in long-lasting Graves disease listed by TCRdb under 2021. Library preparation used multiplex PCR. Instrument on record: Illumina HiSeq 4000. TCR beta libraries were built with iRepertoire HTBI primers and Arm-PCR amplification of CDR3 regions. The raw public data were reprocessed by TCRdb itself: fastp quality trimming at Q25, MiXCR clonotype calling, in-frame beta chains only. Identical CDR3 proteins give one entry, which carries the most common genes and DNA. The sample table contains approximately 540,000 distinct CDR3 sequences; only one count was recorded for around 12% of them. Approximately 9.6% of the sample is in the top ten clones. Explained via the paper, the time point label denotes: newly diagnosed GD, antithyroid drugs for less than 3 months. For both TCR sequencing and RNA sequencing, RNA was extracted from PBMCs using TRIzol.

The same data also went into a second study, on T cells in Graves' hyperthyroidism and ophthalmopathy.

The source was peripheral blood mononuclear cells (PBMCs), collected at new diagnosis, from a patient treated with antithyroid drugs. The receptors were sampled from a woman aged 30 to 39 with Graves disease. Donor details come from another sample of the same person, matched by shared clones.

This clonotype was recorded many times. The chain combines TRBV12-3 or TRBV12-4 with TRBJ2-3; D remains ambiguous. The CDR3 extends over 13 amino acids. Deletions cut 6 bases from V and 2 bases from J, with 9 bases between. The CDR3 reads CASSPLLTDTQYF. Written as DNA, the CDR3 is TGTGCCAGCAGCCCCCTCCTCACAGATACGCAGTATTTT.

This clonotype has a handful of counts. V gene TRBV20-1 combines with J gene TRBJ2-3; TRBD2 aligns across 8 bases. The CDR3 consists of 16 residues. The V gene end was trimmed by 6 bases and the J gene end by 0 bases; junction bases not matched to a gene: 11. CDR1 and CDR2 from the germline V gene are DFQATT and SNEGSKA (reference sequence). The CDR3 region has the DNA TGCAGTGCCCGGGGGGGGTCTAGCGGAAGCACAGATACGCAGTATTTT. Protein: CSARGGSSGSTDTQYF.

This clonotype turned up a few times. This chain joins TRBV18 and TRBJ2-7; 8 nucleotides match TRBD1. CDR1 is KGHSH and CDR2 is LQKENI in the germline V gene. The CDR3 has 14 amino acids. The J segment lost 5 bases and the V segment lost 5 bases, leaving 8 bases of the junction unmatched. CDR3 loop: CASSIGTGVNEQYF. In nucleotides, the CDR3 is TGTGCCAGCTCAATCGGGACAGGTGTGAACGAGCAGTACTTC.

This clonotype was recorded many times. The V and J genes are TRBV28 and TRBJ1-2; 8 bases are a match to TRBD1. Germline CDR1 MDHEN, CDR2 SYDVKM. The V gene end was trimmed by 4 bases and the J gene end by 3 bases; junction bases not matched to a gene: 4. There are 14 residues in the CDR3. The DNA of the CDR3 is TGTGCCAGCAGTTCAGGGGGCTATGACTATGGCTACACCTTC. Protein: CASSSGGYDYGYTF.

This clonotype was detected a few times. The genes are TRBV20-1 and TRBJ2-5; 11 nucleotides agree with TRBD2. V lost 4 bases to trimming and J lost 5 bases; unmatched junction nucleotides: 6. CDR3 length: 14 amino acids. CDR1 and CDR2 from the germline V gene are DFQATT and SNEGSKA (reference sequence). In DNA form, the CDR3 reads TGCAGTGCTACCTCTAGCGGGAGGAGGGAGACCCAGTACTTC. Its protein is CSATSSGRRETQYF.

In its sample, this clonotype was seen many times. The V call is TRBV12-3 or TRBV12-4, the J call TRBJ2-7; no firm D call. The CDR3 totals 14 residues. V lost 6 bases and J 7 bases, leaving 19 bases between the germline ends. CDR3 in amino acids: CASRAHLGVLEQYF. CDR3 nucleotides: TGTGCCAGCAGGGCCCACCTTGGGGTGTTGGAGCAGTACTTC.

This clonotype was detected many times. The chain carries TRBV9 and TRBJ1-2; D unclear. This CDR3 is 17 amino acids long. V was pared by 4 bases and J by 3 bases, with 22 bases between. In germline, CDR1 is SGDLS, CDR2 YYNGEE. CDR3 DNA: TGTGCCAGCAGCTTGTCTTATTCGACGGGAGTCCACTATGGCTACACCTTC. This translates into CASSLSYSTGVHYGYTF. The full variable domain, with the rest looked up from reference TRBV9 and TRBJ1-2, is DSGVTQTPKHLITATGQRVTLRCSPRSGDLSVYWYQQSLDQGLQFLIQYYNGEERAKGNILERFSAQQFPDLHSELNLSSLELGDSALYFCASSLSYSTGVHYGYTFGSGTRLTVV.

This clonotype came up a few times. This CDR3 reads CASSRGPYSYEQYF. The CDR3 coding sequence is TGTGCCAGCAGTAGGGGGCCCTACTCCTACGAGCAGTACTTC. This chain connects TRBV9 to TRBJ2-7; 7 nucleotides align to TRBD1. This CDR3 is 14 amino acids long. Germline CDR1 is SGDLS and CDR2 is YYNGEE. With 5 bases clipped from V and 0 bases from J, the junction kept 5 bases outside the gene matches.

The V call is TRBV29-1, the J call TRBJ2-3; a possible D gene is TRBD2 (6 bases). The V and J ends lost 7 bases and 0 bases respectively, with 17 bases between them. This CDR3 contains 15 residues. Germline CDR1 and CDR2: SQVTM and ANQGSEA. This CDR3 reads CSAARAGISTDTQYF. CDR3 nucleotides: TGCAGCGCTGCCCGGGCGGGGATAAGCACAGATACGCAGTATTTT.

This clonotype was detected only a few times. The gene calls are TRBV30 and TRBJ1-1; D perhaps matches TRBD1 (6 bases). The CDR3 sequence is 13 residues long. Germline V gene sequence: CDR1 GTSNPN, CDR2 SVGIG (reference sequence). V dropped 5 bases and J dropped 1 base, with 11 bases sitting between them. CDR3 region: CAWWGRGNTEAFF. CDR3 sequence (DNA): TGTGCCTGGTGGGGCAGGGGGAACACTGAAGCTTTCTTT.

The chain links TRBV11-3 to TRBJ2-7; D ambiguous. Germline V gene data show CDR1 as SGHNT and CDR2 as YENEEA. Deletions cut 5 bases from V and 4 bases from J, with 21 bases between. There are 16 residues in the CDR3. The CDR3 protein is CASSKGIGLRRYEQYF. The CDR3 nucleotides read TGTGCCAGCAGCAAAGGGATCGGCCTAAGAAGGTACGAGCAGTACTTC.

V is TRBV20-1 and J is TRBJ2-7; 8 bases agree with TRBD2. The V and J ends lost 3 bases and 5 bases, in that order; junction bases with no gene match: 6. This CDR3 has 13 amino acids. Germline CDR1 and CDR2: DFQATT and SNEGSKA (reference sequence). CDR3 sequence: CSASPAGGNEQYF. CDR3 nucleotide sequence: TGCAGTGCTAGTCCGGCGGGAGGAAACGAGCAGTACTTC.

Ten or more counts support this clonotype. The chain couples TRBV20-1 to TRBJ2-7, with unresolved D. The ends were cut back, 0 bases at V and 4 bases at J, with 13 bases in the middle. The germline V gene has CDR1 DFQATT and CDR2 SNEGSKA (reference sequence). The CDR3 spans 14 residues. The CDR3 sequence: CSARDPVTLYEQYF. The CDR3 bases are TGCAGTGCTAGAGATCCAGTCACCTTATACGAGCAGTACTTC.

This clonotype was recorded a few times. The chain has TRBV9 and TRBJ1-6; D is uncertain. V lost 4 bases and J 6 bases, leaving 14 bases between the germline ends. The CDR3 covers 15 residues. CDR1 and CDR2 (germline): SGDLS, YYNGEE. The CDR3: CASSPGSGINSPLHF. DNA of the CDR3: TGTGCCAGCAGCCCGGGCTCCGGAATTAATTCACCCCTCCACTTT. Looking up the rest from reference TRBV9 and TRBJ1-6 gives the full variable domain: DSGVTQTPKHLITATGQRVTLRCSPRSGDLSVYWYQQSLDQGLQFLIQYYNGEERAKGNILERFSAQQFPDLHSELNLSSLELGDSALYFCASSPGSGINSPLHFGNGTRLTVT.

Ten or more counts support this clonotype. For the CDR3, the DNA is TGTGCCAGCAGCCCCGACAGGGGAAGGTACGAGCAGTACTTC. Translated: CASSPDRGRYEQYF. The rearrangement links TRBV18 to TRBJ2-7; the match to TRBD1 covers 8 bases. CDR1 is KGHSH and CDR2 is LQKENI in the germline V gene. Losses at the gene ends were 8 bases for V and 4 bases for J; bases not matched to a gene: 10. The CDR3 is 14 residues long.

This clonotype was seen only a few times. This chain uses TRBV19 with TRBJ2-5, with D maybe TRBD2 (6 bases). V was clipped by 6 bases and J by 7 bases, with 15 bases between them. The CDR3 sequence is 13 residues long. Germline V gene sequence: CDR1 LNHDA, CDR2 SQIVND (reference sequence). The chain's CDR3 is CASRGGYSMTQYF. CDR3 sequence (DNA): TGTGCCAGTAGGGGGGGTTACAGTATGACCCAGTACTTC.

Many counts were recorded for this clonotype. J is TRBJ2-7 and V is TRBV11-2; 7 positions agree with TRBD1. CDR1 is SGHAT, CDR2 FQNNGV, per germline. This CDR3 is 14 amino acids long. J gave up 2 bases and V 1 base, and 2 bases lay outside the gene matches. The CDR3 here is CASSLGQGPYEQYF. In DNA, the CDR3 is TGTGCCAGCAGCTTAGGACAGGGTCCCTACGAGCAGTACTTC.

This clonotype was recorded at least ten times. The gene calls are TRBV7-2 and TRBJ1-2, with 7 bases fitting TRBD1. Germline values: CDR1 SGHTA, CDR2 FQGNSA. The CDR3 is 15 amino acids. The trim removed 9 bases at V and 5 bases at J, leaving 15 bases unmatched. This chain's CDR3 is CASSGGQPGSYGYTF. In nucleotides, the CDR3 is TGTGCCAGTTCGGGGGGACAGCCGGGCTCATATGGCTACACCTTC.

The table lists this clonotype with many counts. The V and J genes are TRBV6-5 and TRBJ2-1; no firm D call. This CDR3 contains 20 residues. Per germline, CDR1 MNHEY and CDR2 SVGAGI. Trimming took off 0 bases at V and 0 bases at J, with 21 bases between the two ends. The CDR3 spells CASSYSSKPERRSSYNEQFF. The CDR3 nucleotides are TGTGCCAGCAGTTACTCGAGTAAGCCGGAGCGTAGAAGCTCCTACAATGAGCAGTTCTTC.

This clonotype occurred many times. The genes are TRBV18 and TRBJ2-5; no definite D call. Looked up from germline, CDR1 is KGHSH and CDR2 is LQKENI. V was shortened by 4 bases and J by 0 bases, with 6 bases between the two germline ends. This CDR3 spans 13 amino acids. CDR3 residues: CASSREYQETQYF. CDR3 nucleotides: TGTGCCAGCTCACGAGAGTACCAAGAGACCCAGTACTTC.

This clonotype was recorded many times. This sequence joins TRBV2 and TRBJ1-2; D is ambiguous. This CDR3 contains 15 residues. Germline V gives CDR1 SNHLY, CDR2 FYNNEI. V was pared by 5 bases and J by 8 bases, with 21 bases between. CDR3 sequence (DNA): TGTGCCAGCAGTCCCGAGACCAGGTGGGTGGGCGGCTACACCTTC. Its protein product is CASSPETRWVGGYTF.

There are many counts of this clonotype. The V gene is TRBV28, the J gene TRBJ2-3; the match to TRBD2 covers 8 bases. There are 17 residues in the CDR3. The V gene's germline CDR1 is MDHEN and CDR2 SYDVKM. The trim removed 4 bases at V and 6 bases at J, leaving 15 bases unmatched. The CDR3 sequence is CASSSSLGGREEDTQYF. For the CDR3, the DNA is TGTGCCAGCAGTTCTTCCTTAGGTGGGCGGGAGGAGGATACGCAGTATTTT.

This clonotype showed up many times. The CDR3 sequence is CASSTRTVLSYEQYF. Here the CDR3 DNA reads TGTGCCAGCAGTACTCGGACAGTTCTCTCCTACGAGCAGTACTTC. The V and J genes are TRBV28 and TRBJ2-7, with a weak D call TRBD1 (6 bases). Looked up from germline, CDR1 is MDHEN and CDR2 is SYDVKM. Trimming took off 5 bases at V and 0 bases at J, with 14 bases between the two ends. The CDR3 is 15 amino acids.